Listed below are T cell receptor beta chains from one sample, sequenced in a study of cytomegalovirus exposure and HLA in healthy donors. TCRdb's copy holds only in-frame clones and misses some; the assay was immunoSEQ multiplex PCR. Found here are about 130,000 clones, approximately 82% of them singletons; the top ten hold roughly 3%. The sample consisted of PBMCs. All receptors come from a young woman in good health and CMV-seropositive. CDR3s include the opening cysteine and the closing phenylalanine or tryptophan. The order of the fields is V gene, clone size, D gene, CDR3 length, J gene, CDR3 protein, CDR3 DNA. The D gene is left open where the match is weak. Expanded clones get a size class; other rows say once, few or many, or leave the size out.

v_gene: TRBV28
abundance: NA
d_gene: TRBD1
len: 14
j_gene: TRBJ1-1
CDR3aa: CASSRDRENTEAFF
CDR3nt: TGTGCCAGCAGTCGGGACAGAGAGAACACTGAAGCTTTCTTT

v_gene: TRBV5-1
abundance: NA
d_gene: NA
len: 14
j_gene: TRBJ2-1
CDR3aa: CASSLDSNYNEQFF
CDR3nt: TGCGCCAGCAGCTTGGACAGTAATTACAATGAGCAGTTCTTC

v_gene: TRBV6-1
abundance: NA
d_gene: TRBD2
len: 14
j_gene: TRBJ2-7
CDR3aa: CASSMSGGSYEQYF
CDR3nt: TGTGCCAGCAGTATGAGCGGGGGCTCCTACGAGCAGTACTTC

v_gene: TRBV28
abundance: NA
d_gene: TRBD1
len: 13
j_gene: TRBJ1-5
CDR3aa: CALPRGHNQPQHF
CDR3nt: TGTGCCCTACCCAGGGGGCACAATCAGCCCCAGCATTTT

v_gene: TRBV6-6
abundance: NA
d_gene: TRBD1
len: 16
j_gene: TRBJ1-2
CDR3aa: CASSYPNVGQGSGYTF
CDR3nt: TGTGCCAGCAGTTACCCCAACGTCGGACAGGGGAGCGGCTACACCTTC

v_gene: TRBV13
abundance: NA
d_gene: TRBD2
len: 14
j_gene: TRBJ2-3
CDR3aa: CASRTAGRKDTQYF
CDR3nt: TGTGCCAGCAGGACAGCGGGGCGAAAAGATACGCAGTATTTT

v_gene: TRBV10-3
abundance: NA
d_gene: NA
len: 13
j_gene: TRBJ1-2
CDR3aa: CAIREEADGGYTF
CDR3nt: TGTGCCATCAGAGAGGAAGCAGACGGGGGCTACACCTTC

v_gene: TRBV4-1
abundance: NA
d_gene: NA
len: 14
j_gene: TRBJ1-2
CDR3aa: CASSRGISADGYTF
CDR3nt: TGCGCCAGCAGCCGCGGAATTTCGGCTGATGGCTACACCTTC

v_gene: TRBV9
abundance: NA
d_gene: NA
len: 14
j_gene: TRBJ2-2
CDR3aa: CASSVGGLTGELFF
CDR3nt: TGTGCCAGCAGCGTAGGCGGGTTGACCGGGGAGCTGTTTTTT

v_gene: TRBV7-9
abundance: once
d_gene: NA
len: 12
j_gene: TRBJ1-1
CDR3aa: CASSLGSFEAFF
CDR3nt: TGTGCCAGCAGCTTGGGGAGCTTTGAAGCTTTCTTT

v_gene: TRBV4-2
abundance: once
d_gene: NA
len: 13
j_gene: TRBJ2-7
CDR3aa: CASSQDGAYEQYF
CDR3nt: TGTGCCAGCAGCCAAGATGGGGCGTACGAGCAGTACTTC

v_gene: TRBV5-1
abundance: NA
d_gene: NA
len: 14
j_gene: TRBJ1-2
CDR3aa: CASSLEVAGSGYTF
CDR3nt: TGCGCCAGCAGCTTGGAAGTGGCCGGGAGTGGCTACACCTTC

v_gene: TRBV19
abundance: NA
d_gene: NA
len: 16
j_gene: TRBJ1-1
CDR3aa: CASRLTLGLPNTEAFF
CDR3nt: TGTGCCAGTAGACTTACTTTGGGACTCCCGAACACTGAAGCTTTCTTT

v_gene: TRBV5-1
abundance: NA
d_gene: TRBD1
len: 15
j_gene: TRBJ1-1
CDR3aa: CASSLAGQGLTEAFF
CDR3nt: TGCGCCAGCAGCTTGGCCGGACAGGGACTCACTGAAGCTTTCTTT

v_gene: TRBV27
abundance: NA
d_gene: TRBD2
len: 15
j_gene: TRBJ2-5
CDR3aa: CASSSPTSGRETQYF
CDR3nt: TGTGCCAGCAGTTCGCCGACTAGCGGCAGGGAGACCCAGTACTTC

v_gene: TRBV29-1
abundance: NA
d_gene: NA
len: 14
j_gene: TRBJ2-3
CDR3aa: CSVEGAGAPDTQYF
CDR3nt: TGCAGCGTTGAAGGGGCGGGGGCCCCAGATACGCAGTATTTT

v_gene: TRBV19
abundance: NA
d_gene: TRBD2
len: 17
j_gene: TRBJ2-7
CDR3aa: CASRGTSGGQSSYEQYF
CDR3nt: TGTGCCAGTAGAGGGACTAGCGGGGGGCAAAGCTCCTACGAGCAGTACTTC

v_gene: TRBV7-9
abundance: NA
d_gene: NA
len: 16
j_gene: TRBJ1-2
CDR3aa: CSSSSRDRPANYGYTF
CDR3nt: TGTTCCAGCAGCTCTCGAGACAGACCAGCTAACTATGGCTACACCTTC

v_gene: TRBV19
abundance: NA
d_gene: NA
len: 13
j_gene: TRBJ2-7
CDR3aa: CASSIGLLYEQYF
CDR3nt: TGTGCCAGTAGTATTGGGCTTCTATACGAGCAGTACTTC

v_gene: TRBV18
abundance: once
d_gene: NA
len: 14
j_gene: TRBJ2-7
CDR3aa: CASSPLAGSNEQYF
CDR3nt: TGTGCCAGCTCACCACTCGCAGGGTCTAACGAGCAGTACTTC

v_gene: TRBV27
abundance: NA
d_gene: NA
len: 13
j_gene: TRBJ2-7
CDR3aa: CASSRDSTYEQYF
CDR3nt: TGTGCCAGCAGTCGAGACAGTACCTACGAGCAGTACTTC

v_gene: TRBV11-2
abundance: once
d_gene: NA
len: 13
j_gene: TRBJ2-1
CDR3aa: CASSLVRFGEQFF
CDR3nt: TGTGCCAGCAGCTTAGTGAGGTTTGGTGAGCAGTTCTTC

v_gene: TRBV5-1
abundance: NA
d_gene: NA
len: 13
j_gene: TRBJ2-1
CDR3aa: CASSSGDYNEQFF
CDR3nt: TGCGCCAGCAGCTCCGGGGACTACAATGAGCAGTTCTTC

v_gene: TRBV19
abundance: NA
d_gene: NA
len: 13
j_gene: TRBJ1-1
CDR3aa: CASSIFGNTEAFF
CDR3nt: TGTGCCAGTAGTATCTTCGGGAACACTGAAGCTTTCTTT

v_gene: TRBV1
abundance: NA
d_gene: NA
len: 15
j_gene: TRBJ2-2
CDR3aa: CTSSQPLRGAGELFF
CDR3nt: TGCACCAGCAGCCAACCCCTGCGGGGCGCCGGGGAGCTGTTTTTT

v_gene: TRBV6-1
abundance: NA
d_gene: TRBD1
len: 15
j_gene: TRBJ1-2
CDR3aa: CASSPRDRGNYGYTF
CDR3nt: TGTGCCAGCAGTCCGCGGGACAGGGGAAACTATGGCTACACCTTC

v_gene: TRBV19
abundance: NA
d_gene: NA
len: 13
j_gene: TRBJ1-4
CDR3aa: CASQPRVFGKLFF
CDR3nt: TGTGCCAGCCAACCCAGGGTTTTCGGAAAACTGTTTTTT